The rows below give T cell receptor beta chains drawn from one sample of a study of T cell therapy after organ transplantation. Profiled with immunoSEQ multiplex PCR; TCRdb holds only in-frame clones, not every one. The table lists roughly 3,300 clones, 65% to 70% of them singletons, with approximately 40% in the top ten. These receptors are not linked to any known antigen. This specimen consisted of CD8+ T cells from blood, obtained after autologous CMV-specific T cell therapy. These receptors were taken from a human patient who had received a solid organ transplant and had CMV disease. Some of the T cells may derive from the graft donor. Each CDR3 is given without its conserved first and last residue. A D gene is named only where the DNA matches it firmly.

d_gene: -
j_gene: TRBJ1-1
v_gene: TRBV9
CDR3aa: ASSVDGGSNTEAF

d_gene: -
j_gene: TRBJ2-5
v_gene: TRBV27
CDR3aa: ASWEQPQETQY

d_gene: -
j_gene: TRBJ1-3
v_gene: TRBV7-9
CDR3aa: ASSPNQRTERYTGNTIY

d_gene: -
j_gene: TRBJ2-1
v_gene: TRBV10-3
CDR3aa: AISESGGGSYNEQF

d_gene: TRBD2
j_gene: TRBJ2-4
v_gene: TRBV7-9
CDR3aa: ASSITSGRLNIQY

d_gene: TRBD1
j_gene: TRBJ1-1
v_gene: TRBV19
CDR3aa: ASINRGEGNTEAF

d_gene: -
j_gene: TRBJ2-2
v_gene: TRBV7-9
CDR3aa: ASSPSWDTGELF

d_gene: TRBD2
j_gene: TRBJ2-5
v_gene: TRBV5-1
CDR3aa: ASSYGLAGGLETQY

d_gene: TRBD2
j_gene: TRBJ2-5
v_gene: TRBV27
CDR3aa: ASSPRTSGRWETQY

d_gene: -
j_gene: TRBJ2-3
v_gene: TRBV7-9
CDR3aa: ASSLALDTTDTQY

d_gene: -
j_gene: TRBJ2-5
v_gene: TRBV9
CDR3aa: ASSPMTRVETQY

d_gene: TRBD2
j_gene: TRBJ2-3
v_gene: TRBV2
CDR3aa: ASWVPPAGAVDTQY

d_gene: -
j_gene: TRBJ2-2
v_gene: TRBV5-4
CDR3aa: ASSLLRGNTGELF

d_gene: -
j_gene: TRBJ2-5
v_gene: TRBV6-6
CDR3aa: ASSYGGREQETQY

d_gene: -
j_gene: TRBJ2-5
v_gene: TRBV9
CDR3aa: ASTRQAYQETQY

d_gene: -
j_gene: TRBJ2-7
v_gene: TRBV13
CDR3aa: ASSQDQTSWGEQY

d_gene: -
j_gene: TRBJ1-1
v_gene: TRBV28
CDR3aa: ASSLWGQGIMNTEAF

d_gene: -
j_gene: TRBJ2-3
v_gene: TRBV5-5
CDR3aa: ASSLARGRDTDTQY

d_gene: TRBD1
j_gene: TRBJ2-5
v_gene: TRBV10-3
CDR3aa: AISEGTGQETQY

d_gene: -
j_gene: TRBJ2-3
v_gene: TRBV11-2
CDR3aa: ASSPSGSSTDTQY

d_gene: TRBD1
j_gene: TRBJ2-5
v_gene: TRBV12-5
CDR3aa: ASGTTGTGGETQY

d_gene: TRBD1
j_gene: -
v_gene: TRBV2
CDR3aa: ASSVWTGGDEQY

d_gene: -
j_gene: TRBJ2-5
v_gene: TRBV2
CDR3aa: ASSREETQY